One sample yielded the 17 T cell receptor beta chains listed below, sequenced in a study of cytotoxic CD8 clonotypes in ibrutinib-treated CLL. The repertoire was sequenced with immunoSEQ multiplex PCR; TCRdb's copy has only in-frame clones and lacks some. This table holds 110,000 to 150,000 clones, approximately 90% found once. The specimen comprised PBMCs, sampled after 12 months of ibrutinib treatment. The receptors stem from a human donor with chronic lymphocytic leukemia.

The chain employs TRBV6-5 and TRBJ1-2; a weak D match, TRBD1 (6 bases). CDR1 and CDR2 from the germline V gene are MNHEY and SVGAGI. The ends were cut back, 5 bases at V and 7 bases at J, with 14 bases in the middle. The CDR3 runs 13 residues. The CDR3 DNA reads as TGTGCCAGCAGTGACCAGGGGATTGGTGGCTACACCTTC. This encodes CASSDQGIGGYTF.

The CDR3 loop reads CASSFTGQGNEQYF. The CDR3 DNA sequence: TGTGCCAGCAGTTTCACCGGACAGGGGAACGAGCAGTACTTC. The chain joins TRBV6-6 to TRBJ2-7; TRBD1 aligns across 9 bases. Germline V gene sequence: CDR1 MNHNY, CDR2 SVGAGI (reference sequence). This CDR3 is 14 amino acids long. With 4 bases clipped from V and 5 bases from J, the junction kept 6 bases outside the gene matches.

CDR3 loop: CAWSPLQSGVAKNIQYF. In DNA form, the CDR3 reads TGTGCCTGGAGCCCCCTCCAGTCAGGCGTAGCCAAAAACATTCAGTACTTC. The rearrangement links TRBV30 to TRBJ2-4; no reliable D call. This CDR3 is 17 amino acids long. CDR1 GTSNPN and CDR2 SVGIG come from the germline V gene (reference sequence). Deletions cut 3 bases from V and 0 bases from J, with 18 bases between.

The chain employs TRBV20-1 and TRBJ2-7, with D possibly TRBD1 on 6 matching bases. This CDR3 is 11 amino acids long. Germline V CDR1 and CDR2: DFQATT, SNEGSKA (reference sequence). The V end lost 5 bases, the J end lost 12 bases, and 17 bases lay between the germline ends. The CDR3 nucleotides read TGCAGTGCTGAGGGGGACATCCGGAGGTACTTC. It is translated as CSAEGDIRRYF.

The CDR3: CASSELTGSPYEQYF. The DNA of the CDR3 is TGTGCCAGCAGTGAATTGACAGGCAGCCCCTACGAGCAGTACTTC. V usage is TRBV6-1 and J usage is TRBJ2-7, with D tentatively TRBD1 (6 bases). Germline CDR1 and CDR2: MNHNS and SASEGT. The CDR3 contains 15 residues. V was pared by 2 bases and J by 2 bases, with 13 bases between.

The chain joins TRBV29-1 to TRBJ1-3; 8 bases are shared with TRBD1. V lost 3 bases, J lost 3 bases, and 4 bases stayed unmatched. Germline-derived CDR1 and CDR2 are SQVTM and ANQGSEA. The CDR3 runs to 14 residues. Here the CDR3 reads CSVDRTGIGNTIYF. CDR3 DNA sequence: TGCAGCGTTGACCGGACAGGGATTGGAAACACCATATATTTT.

V is TRBV7-3 and J is TRBJ2-5, with a weak D call TRBD2 (5 bases). Germline V gene data show CDR1 as SGHTA and CDR2 as FQGTGA. Trimming took off 3 bases at V and 5 bases at J, with 10 bases between the two ends. This CDR3 has 13 amino acids. The DNA for the CDR3 is TGTGCCAGCAGCTTTGACTATGGGGAGACCCAGTACTTC. It translates to CASSFDYGETQYF. Variable domain in full (rest from reference TRBV7-3 and TRBJ2-5): GAGVSQTPSNKVTEKGKYVELRCDPISGHTALYWYRQSLGQGPEFLIYFQGTGAADDSGLPNDRFFAVRPEGSVSTLKIQRTERGDSAVYLCASSFDYGETQYFGPGTRLLVL.

The CDR3 is CASSLATGGVGELFF. The CDR3 DNA sequence: TGTGCCAGCAGCTTAGCCACAGGGGGAGTCGGGGAGCTGTTTTTT. J is TRBJ2-2 and V is TRBV11-3; TRBD1 matches 8 bases. CDR1 SGHNT and CDR2 YENEEA come from the germline V gene. J gave up 7 bases and V 1 base, and 5 bases lay outside the gene matches. The CDR3 consists of 15 residues. The full variable domain, with the rest looked up from reference TRBV11-3 and TRBJ2-2, is EAGVVQSPRYKIIEKKQPVAFWCNPISGHNTLYWYLQNLGQGPELLIRYENEEAVDDSQLPKDRFSAERLKGVDSTLKIQPAELGDSAVYLCASSLATGGVGELFFGEGSRLTVL.

The chain is built from TRBV18 and TRBJ2-7, with a weak D call TRBD2 (5 bases). With 4 bases removed from V and 0 bases from J, the gap between germline ends came to 10 bases. The germline gives CDR1 KGHSH, CDR2 LQKENI. The CDR3 loop spans 14 amino acids. The CDR3, as DNA: TGTGCCAGCTCACTTGCGGGTAGCTCCTACGAGCAGTACTTC. Amino acid sequence: CASSLAGSSYEQYF.

The chain links TRBV19 to TRBJ1-2; TRBD1 aligns across 7 bases. The length of the CDR3 is 16 residues. The J segment lost 2 bases and the V segment lost 3 bases, leaving 9 bases of the junction unmatched. Germline V gives CDR1 LNHDA, CDR2 SQIVND (reference sequence). The CDR3 sequence: CASSISGTVGNYGYTF. In DNA form, the CDR3 reads TGTGCCAGTAGTATTTCCGGGACAGTCGGGAACTATGGCTACACCTTC.

V and J are TRBV10-2 and TRBJ2-7, with 7 nucleotides matching TRBD2. V lost 10 bases and J lost 0; bases outside the gene matches: 9. This CDR3 spans 14 amino acids. Germline V lookup: CDR1 WSHSY, CDR2 SAAADI. The CDR3 DNA sequence: TGCGCCACCCTCGAGCGGGACTCCTCCTACGAGCAGTACTTC. This gives the protein CATLERDSSYEQYF.

This clone was recorded once. CDR3 residues: CASSEASGRLGDTQYF. CDR3 DNA sequence: TGCGCCAGCAGTGAGGCTAGCGGGAGACTGGGAGATACGCAGTATTTT. The chain links TRBV10-1 to TRBJ2-3, with 10 bases that match TRBD2. V lost 2 bases, J lost 5 bases, and 7 bases stayed unmatched. CDR1 is WNHNN and CDR2 is SYGVQD in the germline V gene (reference sequence). This CDR3 spans 16 amino acids.

This rearrangement joins TRBV4-1 to TRBJ2-7, with TRBD1 matching over 8 bases. In germline, CDR1 is MGHRA, CDR2 YSYEKL. Trimming at V came to 5 bases and at J to 3 bases, leaving 9 bases not matched to a gene. This CDR3 region has 15 residues. DNA for the CDR3: TGCGCCAGCAGCGAGGCCCCCGGGACAGGCTACGAGCAGTACTTC. Residues: CASSEAPGTGYEQYF.

This chain uses TRBV15 with TRBJ2-2; no clear D. This CDR3 comprises 13 residues. CDR1 and CDR2 (germline): LNHNV, YYDKDF (reference sequence). V was clipped by 7 bases and J by 5 bases, with 11 bases between them. CDR3 residues: CATNQERTGELFF. The CDR3 DNA is TGTGCCACCAATCAGGAGCGAACCGGGGAGCTGTTTTTT.

A remark on this clone: At one end the junction does not follow the germline gene, possibly because of a read error. The rearrangement joins TRBV7-7 to TRBJ2-5; D unresolved. The CDR3 is 13 residues long. CDR1 and CDR2 (germline): SSHAT, FNYEAQ (reference sequence). This CDR3 is CASSFQMAETQYF. The DNA of the CDR3 is TGTGCTAGCAGCTTTCAGATGGCGGAGACCCAGTACTTC.

The chain combines TRBV4-3 with TRBJ1-1, with a possible D match to TRBD1 (6 bases). This CDR3 is built from 11 residues. Trimming took 6 bases from V and 9 from J, leaving 11 bases between them. Germline V lookup: CDR1 LGHNA, CDR2 YSLEER. The CDR3 sequence: CASSKDRKAFF. CDR3 nucleotide sequence: TGCGCCAGCAGTAAAGACAGGAAAGCTTTCTTT.

V gene TRBV2 combines with J gene TRBJ1-3; D is uncertain. The germline V gene has CDR1 SNHLY and CDR2 FYNNEI. V lost 7 bases, J lost 4 bases, and 14 bases lay in between. The CDR3 totals 14 residues. CDR3 DNA sequence: TGTGCCAGCATGGCGGCGCCGATCGGAAACACCATATATTTT. Its translation: CASMAAPIGNTIYF.